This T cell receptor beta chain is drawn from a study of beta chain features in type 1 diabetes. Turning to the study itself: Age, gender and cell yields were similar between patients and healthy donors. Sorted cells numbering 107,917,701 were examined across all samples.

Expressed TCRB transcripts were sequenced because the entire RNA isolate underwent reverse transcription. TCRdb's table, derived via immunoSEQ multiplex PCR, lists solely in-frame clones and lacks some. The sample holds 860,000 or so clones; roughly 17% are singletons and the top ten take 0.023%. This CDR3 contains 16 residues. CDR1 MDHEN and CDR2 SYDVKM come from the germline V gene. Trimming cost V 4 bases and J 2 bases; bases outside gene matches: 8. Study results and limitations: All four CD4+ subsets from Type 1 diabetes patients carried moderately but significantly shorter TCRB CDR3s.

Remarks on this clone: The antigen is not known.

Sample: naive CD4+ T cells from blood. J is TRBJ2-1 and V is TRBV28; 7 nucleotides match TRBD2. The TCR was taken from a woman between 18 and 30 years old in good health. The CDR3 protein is CASSSLAAMTYNEQFF. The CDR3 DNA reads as TGTGCCAGCAGTTCTCTAGCGGCGATGACCTACAATGAGCAGTTCTTC.